These 21 T cell receptor beta chains originate from one sample sequenced in a study of PD-L1 blockade in urothelial cancer. This sample's time point: peripheral blood 6 weeks after treatment start. TCRdb keeps only in-frame clones here, not all; method: immunoSEQ multiplex PCR. This table holds 45,000 to 55,000 clones, about 85% found once. Sequencing used PBMCs, obtained around atezolizumab (anti-PD-L1) treatment. Receptors originate from a man aged 45-65 years with urothelial cancer.

The gene calls are TRBV10-1 and TRBJ2-5, with D unclear. The CDR3 loop spans 14 amino acids. Between the trimmed V and J ends, which lost 0 bases and 5 bases, there was a span of 10 bases. The germline V gene has CDR1 WNHNN and CDR2 SYGVQD (reference sequence). In DNA form, the CDR3 reads TGCGCCAGCAGTGAGTCGTTAGCTCGGGAGACCCAGTACTTC. Its protein is CASSESLARETQYF.

The J gene is TRBJ2-7, the V gene TRBV5-4, with D tentatively TRBD2 (6 bases). With 3 bases removed from V and 2 bases from J, the gap between germline ends came to 15 bases. Germline V gene sequence: CDR1 SGHNT, CDR2 YYREEE (reference sequence). The CDR3 has 15 amino acids. CDR3 residues: CASSSRSGVPYEQYF. The CDR3 nucleotides are TGTGCCAGCAGCTCCAGATCGGGGGTTCCCTACGAGCAGTACTTC.

The chain employs TRBV28 and TRBJ2-5; 8 bases align to TRBD1. V was clipped by 6 bases and J by 4 bases; unmatched bases: 7. The CDR3 totals 14 residues. Looked up from germline, CDR1 is MDHEN and CDR2 is SYDVKM. The CDR3 sequence is CASRKGQAGETQYF. In DNA, the CDR3 is TGTGCCAGCAGGAAGGGACAGGCGGGAGAGACCCAGTACTTC.

The chain uses TRBV27 and TRBJ1-6, with a weak D call TRBD1 (5 bases). Per germline, CDR1 MNHEY and CDR2 SMNVEV (reference sequence). Deletions cut 2 bases from V and 7 bases from J, with 15 bases between. The CDR3 runs to 16 residues. CDR3 residues: CASSLPIPQGNSPLHF. The CDR3 DNA reads TGTGCCAGCAGTTTACCAATCCCGCAGGGCAATTCACCCCTCCACTTT.

J is TRBJ1-4 and V is TRBV11-2; 9 bases line up with TRBD1. The V segment lost 5 bases and the J segment 4 bases; nucleotides outside the gene matches: 14. Germline-derived CDR1 and CDR2 are SGHAT and FQNNGV. This CDR3 has 18 amino acids. CDR3 DNA: TGTGCCAGCAGCCCTCTAGTTCGGGGACAGGGAGATAATGAAAAACTGTTTTTT. Its protein product is CASSPLVRGQGDNEKLFF. Full variable domain (outside the CDR3, taken from reference TRBV11-2 and TRBJ1-4): EAGVAQSPRYKIIEKRQSVAFWCNPISGHATLYWYQQILGQGPKLLIQFQNNGVVDDSQLPKDRFSAERLKGVDSTLKIQPAKLEDSAVYLCASSPLVRGQGDNEKLFFGSGTQLSVL.

The chain employs TRBV7-9 and TRBJ1-4, with TRBD1 matching 7 bases. Germline V lookup: CDR1 SEHNR, CDR2 FQNEAQ (reference sequence). J gave up 7 bases and V 6 bases, and 5 bases lay outside the gene matches. The CDR3 is made up of 13 amino acids. CDR3 residues: CASRPTGAEKLFF. As DNA, the CDR3 is TGTGCCAGCAGACCCACAGGGGCTGAAAAACTGTTTTTT.

The chain carries TRBV30 and TRBJ1-1; possibly TRBD1 for D (6 bases). The length of the CDR3 is 14 residues. V lost 4 bases, J lost 3 bases, and 15 bases lay in between. Germline V gene lookup returns CDR1 GTSNPN and CDR2 SVGIG (reference sequence). The CDR3 is CAWKTRDKYTEAFF. In DNA form, the CDR3 reads TGTGCCTGGAAAACCCGGGACAAATACACTGAAGCTTTCTTT.

The chain carries TRBV7-8 and TRBJ2-2, with 7 bases identical to TRBD1. CDR1 is SGHVS and CDR2 is FQNEAQ in the germline V gene. V trimming: 1 base; J trimming: 2 bases; junction bases outside the gene matches: 22. CDR3 length equals 22 residues. The CDR3 region is CASSLGHSLLRTGLNNTGELFF. DNA for the CDR3: TGTGCCAGCAGCTTAGGTCATTCCCTATTAAGGACAGGACTTAATAACACCGGGGAGCTGTTTTTT.

This chain connects TRBV18 to TRBJ1-2, with 7 bases fitting TRBD1. With 1 base clipped from V and 8 bases from J, the junction kept 4 bases outside the gene matches. This CDR3 has 13 residues. CDR1 and CDR2 from the germline V gene are KGHSH and LQKENI. The CDR3 is CASSPQGAQGYTF. The CDR3 DNA sequence: TGTGCCAGCTCACCACAGGGGGCCCAGGGCTACACCTTC.

This clone is a singleton in its sample. The J gene is TRBJ1-5, the V gene TRBV12-5; D gene unclear. This CDR3 comprises 14 residues. V gave up 7 bases and J gave up 0 bases, with 10 bases separating them. Germline V lookup: CDR1 LGHNT, CDR2 FRNRAP. CDR3 sequence reads: CASVSEISNQPQHF. CDR3 in DNA: TGTGCTAGTGTCTCAGAAATTAGCAATCAGCCCCAGCATTTT.

The CDR3 is CASSPPGQCESPLHF. CDR3 coding DNA: TGTGCCAGCAGTCCTCCTGGACAGTGTGAATCACCCCTCCACTTT. The rearrangement uses TRBV21-1 and TRBJ1-6; the D call TRBD1 from the table was never checked on the DNA. TRBV21-1 is a pseudogene segment. The CDR3 length is 15 residues.

This rearrangement joins TRBV7-8 to TRBJ2-3, with 8 bases identical to TRBD2. V lost 5 bases, J lost 3 bases, and 13 bases stayed unmatched. The germline V gene encodes CDR1 SGHVS and CDR2 FQNEAQ. This CDR3 contains 17 residues. The CDR3 protein is CASSPYWAGGGTDTQYF. CDR3 sequence (DNA): TGTGCCAGCAGCCCCTACTGGGCGGGGGGCGGGACAGATACGCAGTATTTT.

This chain links TRBV5-1 with TRBJ2-5; 8 positions agree with TRBD1. Trimming at V came to 0 bases and at J to 5 bases, leaving 6 bases not matched to a gene. CDR1 SGHRS and CDR2 YFSETQ come from the germline V gene. The CDR3 has 15 residues. Here the CDR3 DNA reads TGCGCCAGCAGCTTGGGGGCAGGGGGCGCGGAGACCCAGTACTTC. Translating gives CASSLGAGGAETQYF.

The CDR3 here is CSVESRELYAYEQYF. For the CDR3, the DNA is TGCAGCGTTGAATCTCGGGAACTCTATGCCTACGAGCAGTACTTC. The chain is built from TRBV29-1 and TRBJ2-7; D might be TRBD2 (5 bases). V was pared by 2 bases and J by 2 bases, with 16 bases between. This CDR3 region has 15 residues. The germline gives CDR1 SQVTM, CDR2 ANQGSEA.

This chain joins TRBV5-6 and TRBJ1-1; the D gene is possibly TRBD1 (6 bases). The V and J ends lost 1 base and 3 bases respectively, with 7 bases between them. Germline V gene sequence: CDR1 SGHDT, CDR2 YYEEEE. The CDR3 covers 13 residues. As DNA, the CDR3 is TGTGCCAGCAGCTTGCAGGGGTACACTGAAGCTTTCTTT. Amino acid sequence: CASSLQGYTEAFF.

The V gene is TRBV29-1, the J gene TRBJ1-4, with 10 nucleotides matching TRBD1. This CDR3 comprises 15 residues. CDR1 and CDR2 from the germline V gene are SQVTM and ANQGSEA. The V and J ends lost 6 bases and 8 bases, in that order; junction bases with no gene match: 12. The CDR3 here is CSVRTGGRSEEKLFF. The CDR3 DNA follows: TGCAGCGTACGGACAGGGGGGCGTTCTGAGGAAAAACTGTTTTTT.

The gene calls are TRBV11-2 and TRBJ2-1; 9 nucleotides line up with TRBD1. This CDR3 is 15 amino acids long. Germline V gene sequence: CDR1 SGHAT, CDR2 FQNNGV. V dropped 4 bases and J dropped 5; count of bases not matched to a gene: 6. CDR3 protein: CASSSGDRVHNEQFF. The CDR3 nucleotides are TGTGCCAGCAGCTCAGGGGACAGGGTACACAATGAGCAGTTCTTC.

The chain combines TRBV4-1 with TRBJ2-5, with 7 bases identical to TRBD1. CDR3 length equals 14 residues. Germline CDR1 MGHRA, CDR2 YSYEKL. The trim removed 0 bases at V and 6 bases at J, leaving 4 bases unmatched. CDR3 sequence reads: CASSQDGTAQTQYF. For the CDR3, the DNA is TGCGCCAGCAGCCAAGACGGGACAGCACAGACCCAGTACTTC.

The chain combines TRBV19 with TRBJ2-4, with 11 bases that match TRBD2. The V segment lost 6 bases and the J segment 7 bases; nucleotides outside the gene matches: 2. Germline-derived CDR1 and CDR2 are LNHDA and SQIVND (reference sequence). The CDR3 loop spans 13 amino acids. The CDR3 protein is CASRLAGVNIQYF. CDR3 in DNA: TGTGCCAGTAGACTAGCGGGAGTGAACATTCAGTACTTC.

This clone was counted once. This chain uses TRBV5-1 with TRBJ2-1, with 9 nucleotides matching TRBD1. This CDR3 contains 16 residues. Germline V gene data show CDR1 as SGHRS and CDR2 as YFSETQ. The J segment lost 6 bases and the V segment lost 0 bases, leaving 7 bases of the junction unmatched. The CDR3 loop reads CASSLAGDRAFNEQFF. CDR3 bases: TGCGCCAGCAGCTTGGCGGGGGACAGGGCTTTCAATGAGCAGTTCTTC.

This clone was detected once. The chain couples TRBV19 to TRBJ2-6; unclear D gene. Germline-derived CDR1 and CDR2 are LNHDA and SQIVND (reference sequence). This CDR3 spans 15 amino acids. Trimming left V 6 bases short and J 2 bases short, with 11 bases between. The CDR3 region has the DNA TGTGCCAGTAGGATCCACCAGACTGGGGCCAACGTCCTGACTTTC. Translation gives CASRIHQTGANVLTF.